This entry lists 28 T cell receptor beta chains sequenced from one sample in a study of cytomegalovirus exposure and HLA in healthy donors. Primers for the PCR totalled 60 Vbeta and 13 Jbeta. Sequenced by immunoSEQ multiplex PCR; TCRdb stores in-frame clones only, minus some. This sample has 130,000 to 150,000 clones, with about 76% found just once. The source material was PBMCs. The origin of the receptors is a female donor in good health and CMV-seronegative.

This clone has a count of ten or more. V and J are TRBV5-1 and TRBJ2-7; 10 bases are shared with TRBD2. Germline-derived CDR1 and CDR2 are SGHRS and YFSETQ. The V segment lost 8 bases and the J segment 4 bases; nucleotides outside the gene matches: 9. The CDR3 runs 14 residues. The CDR3, as DNA: TGCGCCAGTGGCCCCCAAGCGGGAGGGTACGAGCAGTACTTC. Its protein product is CASGPQAGGYEQYF.

The rearrangement joins TRBV10-3 to TRBJ2-7; 9 bases align to TRBD2. Germline loops: CDR1 ENHRY, CDR2 SYGVKD. The CDR3 contains 12 residues. J was trimmed by 12 bases and V by 5 bases; bases with no gene match: 8. CDR3 region: CAISQREDGGYF. The DNA for the CDR3 is TGTGCCATCAGTCAGCGGGAGGACGGTGGGTACTTC.

The rearrangement joins TRBV10-3 to TRBJ2-7; 12 bases are shared with TRBD2. V lost 11 bases, J lost 3 bases, and 11 bases stayed unmatched. The CDR3 has 15 amino acids. Germline CDR1 reads ENHRY; CDR2 reads SYGVKD. The CDR3 protein is CASWATSGGHYEQYF. The CDR3 nucleotides are TGTGCCTCGTGGGCCACTAGCGGGGGGCACTACGAGCAGTACTTC.

V and J are TRBV4-3 and TRBJ1-5; D unclear. The CDR3 covers 14 residues. Per the germline V gene, CDR1 is LGHNA and CDR2 is YSLEER. The germline V and J ends were trimmed by 4 bases and 1 base, with 8 bases remaining between them. CDR3 in amino acids: CASSLTPSNQPQHF. In DNA form, the CDR3 reads TGCGCCAGCAGCCTAACACCCAGCAATCAGCCCCAGCATTTT.

This clone occurred a few times. The rearrangement links TRBV6-5 to TRBJ2-7; 7 nucleotides align to TRBD1. The V and J ends lost 5 bases and 2 bases, in that order; junction bases with no gene match: 0. CDR3 length: 12 residues. From germline, CDR1 is MNHEY and CDR2 SVGAGI. The CDR3 spells CASSTGAYEQYF. CDR3 sequence (DNA): TGTGCCAGCAGTACAGGGGCCTACGAGCAGTACTTC.

The count of this clone is one. The chain's CDR3 is CASSLQEREENIQYF. CDR3 in DNA: TGTGCCAGCAGCTTACAGGAACGGGAGGAAAACATTCAGTACTTC. The chain recombines TRBV7-2 with TRBJ2-4; 7 bases are a match to TRBD2. CDR3 length: 15 amino acids. From germline, CDR1 is SGHTA and CDR2 FQGNSA. The J segment lost 5 bases and the V segment lost 2 bases, leaving 6 bases of the junction unmatched. Together with reference TRBV7-2 and TRBJ2-4, the CDR3 gives the full variable domain: GAGVSQSPSNKVTEKGKDVELRCDPISGHTALYWYRQSLGQGLEFLIYFQGNSAPDKSGLPSDRFSAERTGGSVSTLTIQRTQQEDSAVYLCASSLQEREENIQYFGAGTRLSVL.

The chain employs TRBV9 and TRBJ2-3, with D maybe TRBD1 (6 bases). CDR1 is SGDLS, CDR2 YYNGEE, per germline. This CDR3 is 16 amino acids long. V was pared by 3 bases and J by 6 bases, with 20 bases between. The DNA of the CDR3 is TGTGCCAGCAGCGAGAAGGGGGTAATAGTAGTCGATACGCAGTATTTT. Amino acid sequence: CASSEKGVIVVDTQYF.

This chain uses TRBV6-1 with TRBJ2-7; D call uncertain. This CDR3 has 13 residues. CDR1 is MNHNS, CDR2 SASEGT, per germline. The V end lost 3 bases, the J end lost 5 bases, and 11 bases lay between the germline ends. The CDR3 nucleotides read TGTGCCAGCAGTGATGGTGGTCAGGACGAGCAGTACTTC. It encodes CASSDGGQDEQYF.

The gene calls are TRBV29-1 and TRBJ1-3, with 8 positions matching TRBD1. The CDR3 is made up of 14 amino acids. The V and J ends lost 6 bases and 0 bases, in that order; junction bases with no gene match: 4. The germline gives CDR1 SQVTM, CDR2 ANQGSEA. CDR3 residues: CSVGDRGSGNTIYF. CDR3 in DNA: TGCAGCGTGGGCGACAGGGGCTCTGGAAACACCATATATTTT. The whole variable domain, filled in from reference TRBV29-1 and TRBJ1-3, reads SAVISQKPSRDICQRGTSLTIQCQVDSQVTMMFWYRQQPGQSLTLIATANQGSEATYESGFVIDKFPISRPNLTFSTLTVSNMSPEDSSIYLCSVGDRGSGNTIYFGEGSWLTVV.

V usage is TRBV4-1 and J usage is TRBJ2-3; no clear D. Germline V gene sequence: CDR1 MGHRA, CDR2 YSYEKL. V lost 1 base to trimming and J lost 4 bases, with 21 bases between them. This CDR3 has 18 residues. The CDR3 spells CASSQGPILSISSDTQYF. In DNA, the CDR3 is TGCGCCAGCAGCCAAGGCCCTATATTAAGTATTTCATCAGATACGCAGTATTTT.

A few counts support this clone. The rearrangement uses TRBV29-1 and TRBJ1-1, with D possibly TRBD1 on 6 matching bases. CDR3 length equals 14 residues. Between the trimmed V and J ends, which lost 4 bases and 6 bases, there was a span of 18 bases. CDR1 and CDR2 (germline): SQVTM, ANQGSEA. The CDR3 loop reads CSVGGKQGYAEAFF. The DNA for the CDR3 is TGCAGCGTTGGGGGCAAACAGGGTTACGCTGAAGCTTTCTTT.

The chain links TRBV5-4 to TRBJ1-3; no reliable D call. Per germline, CDR1 SGHNT and CDR2 YYREEE (reference sequence). This CDR3 contains 13 residues. Deletions cut 0 bases from V and 2 bases from J, with 3 bases between. This CDR3 reads CASSLVTGNTIYF. CDR3 nucleotide sequence: TGTGCCAGCAGCTTGGTTACTGGAAACACCATATATTTT.

The V call is TRBV7-3, the J call TRBJ1-2, with 10 positions matching TRBD1. The CDR3 consists of 13 residues. Germline assignment: CDR1 SGHTA and CDR2 FQGTGA. V lost 5 bases to trimming and J lost 8 bases; unmatched junction nucleotides: 5. The CDR3 coding sequence is TGTGCCAGCAGCACGACAGGGGGCGGGGGCTACACCTTC. It is translated as CASSTTGGGGYTF.

This rearrangement joins TRBV7-9 to TRBJ1-1, with unresolved D. Trimming removed 3 bases at V and 0 bases at J, with 11 bases between. The germline gives CDR1 SEHNR, CDR2 FQNEAQ (reference sequence). The CDR3 runs to 15 residues. As DNA, the CDR3 is TGTGCCAGCAGCTTGGGGAGGCAGATGAACACTGAAGCTTTCTTT. Its translation is CASSLGRQMNTEAFF.

A word on this clone: The sample has other DNA sequences that encode this CDR3 too. The chain links TRBV7-2 to TRBJ2-1, with 13 bases aligning to TRBD2. Germline V gives CDR1 SGHTA, CDR2 FQGNSA. The CDR3 loop spans 16 amino acids. Trimming cost V 5 bases and J 7 bases; bases outside gene matches: 8. CDR3 nucleotides: TGTGCCAGCAGCCCGACACTAGCGGGGGGGCTTAATGAGCAGTTCTTC. It translates to CASSPTLAGGLNEQFF.

The rearrangement uses TRBV7-6 and TRBJ2-2; 10 bases match TRBD1. Losses at the gene ends were 0 bases for V and 5 bases for J; bases not matched to a gene: 9. Germline V CDR1 and CDR2: SGHVS, FNYEAQ. The CDR3 has 18 amino acids. In DNA, the CDR3 is TGTGCCAGCAGCTTAGCGCAGGGACAGGGGAGGTATACCGGGGAGCTGTTTTTT. Amino acids: CASSLAQGQGRYTGELFF.

This clone came up a few times. The chain has TRBV2 and TRBJ1-2; D might be TRBD1 (5 bases). Trimming removed 9 bases at V and 8 bases at J, with 16 bases between. This CDR3 is 12 amino acids long. Germline loops: CDR1 SNHLY, CDR2 FYNNEI. The CDR3 DNA sequence: TGTGCCAGTCAGGGTTCCCTGGAGGGCTACACCTTC. This gives the protein CASQGSLEGYTF.

The rearrangement uses TRBV18 and TRBJ2-5; weak D call: TRBD2 (6 bases). CDR3 size: 14 residues. Germline V CDR1 and CDR2: KGHSH, LQKENI. V shed 3 bases and J shed 4 bases, with 12 bases lying between them. For the CDR3, the DNA is TGTGCCAGCTCACCCGGACTACAGACAGAGACCCAGTACTTC. Translating gives CASSPGLQTETQYF.

This sequence joins TRBV27 and TRBJ2-3, with D possibly TRBD1 on 6 matching bases. V was cut by 6 bases and J by 2 bases, with 9 bases left in between. The germline V gene encodes CDR1 MNHEY and CDR2 SMNVEV (reference sequence). The CDR3 has 13 residues. The CDR3 DNA reads as TGTGCCAGCAGGCGGACAGCCACAGATACGCAGTATTTT. It yields the protein CASRRTATDTQYF.

V usage is TRBV2 and J usage is TRBJ2-7, with 9 bases lining up with TRBD1. The CDR3 has 15 amino acids. Germline trimming cut 5 bases from V and 1 base from J; bases unmatched to any gene: 6. From germline, CDR1 is SNHLY and CDR2 FYNNEI. The CDR3 is CASSSPGTGSYEQYF. The CDR3 region has the DNA TGTGCCAGCAGTTCCCCCGGGACAGGGTCCTACGAGCAGTACTTC.

The chain is built from TRBV7-6 and TRBJ2-5, with 7 nucleotides matching TRBD1. The J call may be mistaken, given a closer DNA end match to TRBJ2-7. The CDR3 is 15 amino acids. The germline gives CDR1 SGHVS, CDR2 FNYEAQ. CDR3 residues: CASSLEQGIPYEQYF. The CDR3 bases are TGTGCCAGCAGCTTAGAACAGGGGATCCCCTACGAGCAGTACTTC.

The DNA of the CDR3 is TGTGCCAGCAGTAAACAGGGCGGGCGGGAAAAACTGTTTTTT. Translating gives CASSKQGGREKLFF. The chain uses TRBV28 and TRBJ1-4; a possible D gene is TRBD1 (6 bases). The length of the CDR3 is 14 residues. V lost 5 bases and J lost 8, with 15 bases in between. Germline V gene lookup returns CDR1 MDHEN and CDR2 SYDVKM. Combining the CDR3 with reference TRBV28 and TRBJ1-4 gives the whole variable domain DVKVTQSSRYLVKRTGEKVFLECVQDMDHENMFWYRQDPGLGLRLIYFSYDVKMKEKGDIPEGYSVSREKKERFSLILESASTNQTSMYLCASSKQGGREKLFFGSGTQLSVL.

This clone turned up a few times. The chain couples TRBV2 to TRBJ1-4; D is unclear. This CDR3 is 13 amino acids long. From germline, CDR1 is SNHLY and CDR2 FYNNEI. Trimming removed 6 bases at V and 6 bases at J, with 11 bases between. Written as DNA, the CDR3 is TGTGCCAGCAGCAGAGACATGTATGAAAAACTGTTTTTT. Amino acid sequence: CASSRDMYEKLFF.

The chain couples TRBV11-1 to TRBJ2-2; D is possibly TRBD1 (6 bases). The CDR3 has 14 amino acids. Per germline, CDR1 SGHAT and CDR2 FQDESV (reference sequence). Between the trimmed V and J ends, which lost 6 bases and 5 bases, there was a span of 13 bases. The chain's CDR3 is CASRLKRGTGELFF. CDR3 bases: TGTGCCAGCAGATTAAAAAGGGGGACCGGGGAGCTGTTTTTT.

The chain links TRBV9 to TRBJ2-1, with 9 nucleotides matching TRBD1. This CDR3 has 16 residues. Per the germline V gene, CDR1 is SGDLS and CDR2 is YYNGEE. Trimming took 0 bases from V and 1 from J; bases not matched to a gene: 2. CDR3 in amino acids: CASSVDDRGSYNEQFF. The CDR3 nucleotides are TGTGCCAGCAGCGTAGACGACAGGGGGTCCTACAATGAGCAGTTCTTC.

The V call is TRBV7-3, the J call TRBJ1-6; D is unresolved. Per germline, CDR1 SGHTA and CDR2 FQGTGA. CDR3 length: 14 residues. The ends were cut back, 3 bases at V and 9 bases at J, with 12 bases in the middle. The CDR3 spells CASSFSGSGSPLHF. Written as DNA, the CDR3 is TGTGCCAGCAGCTTTTCGGGGAGTGGTTCACCCCTCCACTTT.

The chain recombines TRBV4-1 with TRBJ2-1; TRBD1 agrees at 7 bases. The CDR3 length is 17 residues. Germline trimming cut 0 bases from V and 2 bases from J; bases unmatched to any gene: 7. Germline V lookup: CDR1 MGHRA, CDR2 YSYEKL. The chain's CDR3 is CASSQDTRDSTYNEQFF. CDR3 bases: TGCGCCAGCAGCCAAGATACCCGGGACAGTACCTACAATGAGCAGTTCTTC.

The genes are TRBV6-5 and TRBJ1-5; D is unresolved. Germline V gene data show CDR1 as MNHEY and CDR2 as SVGAGI. The CDR3 loop spans 15 amino acids. Trimming shortened V by 5 bases and J by 6 bases, and 17 bases separated the two germline ends. CDR3 residues: CASSQHGEGLQPQHF. The CDR3 region has the DNA TGTGCCAGCAGTCAACACGGGGAGGGTCTTCAGCCCCAGCATTTT.